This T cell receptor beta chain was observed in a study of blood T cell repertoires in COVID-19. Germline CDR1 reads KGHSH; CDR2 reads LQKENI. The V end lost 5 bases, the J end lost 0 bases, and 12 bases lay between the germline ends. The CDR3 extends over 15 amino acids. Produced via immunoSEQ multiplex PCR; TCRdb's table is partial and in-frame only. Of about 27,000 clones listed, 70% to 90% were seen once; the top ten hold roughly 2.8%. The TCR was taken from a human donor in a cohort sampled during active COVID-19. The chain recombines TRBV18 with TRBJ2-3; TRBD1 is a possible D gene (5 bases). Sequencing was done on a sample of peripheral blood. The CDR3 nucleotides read TGTGCCAGCTCAGCCACACAGGAAAGCACAGATACGCAGTATTTT. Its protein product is CASSATQESTDTQYF.